A single sample gave rise to the 12 T cell receptor beta chains below, sequenced in a study of shared clonotypes between healthy human individuals (dated by TCRdb to 2020 to 2022). The library was produced with the immunoSEQ multiplex PCR assay. TCRdb took this table from immuneACCESS and kept in-frame rearrangements with V and J called. Such tables lack part of the clones; where checked against another copy, unresolved V genes explain under half of the gap, and the rest is unexplained. The sample table contains about 2 million clones; only one count was recorded for less than 95% of them. Approximately 1% of the sample goes to the ten largest clones. CD8 naive samples were obtained by positive selection for CCR7 among CD45RO-negative cells, yielding a CD45RA+CCR7+ population from which TemRA cells were excluded. Sequenced input: naive CD8+ T cells sorted from blood. The intended sense of this specimen's cell subset or site label: CD45RA+CCR7+. These receptors originate from a man between 18 and 29 years old in good health.

This rearrangement joins TRBV9 to TRBJ2-5; perhaps TRBD2 as D (6 bases). The germline V gene encodes CDR1 SGDLS and CDR2 YYNGEE. Trimming took 3 bases from V and 3 from J, leaving 24 bases between them. CDR3 size: 18 residues. For the CDR3, the DNA is TGTGCCAGCAGCGGAACCCCAAACGGCGGGATCTGGGAAGAGACCCAGTACTTC. Translated: CASSGTPNGGIWEETQYF.

A remark on this clone: This sample also contains other DNA sequences that code for the same CDR3. The rearrangement links TRBV6-5 to TRBJ2-7; D remains ambiguous. Germline V gene data show CDR1 as MNHEY and CDR2 as SVGAGI. This CDR3 is built from 13 residues. V dropped 3 bases and J dropped 0 bases, with 6 bases sitting between them. The CDR3 DNA follows: TGTGCCAGCAGTTATTCCAGCTCCTACGAGCAGTACTTC. It translates to CASSYSSSYEQYF.

The rearrangement joins TRBV19 to TRBJ2-7; 9 bases agree with TRBD2. The ends lost 4 bases at V and 0 bases at J; junction bases unmatched: 1. This CDR3 is 14 amino acids long. Germline CDR1 is LNHDA and CDR2 is SQIVND (reference sequence). The CDR3 here is CASSSGGGSYEQYF. In DNA form, the CDR3 reads TGTGCCAGTAGTAGCGGGGGGGGCTCCTACGAGCAGTACTTC.

Only a few counts were recorded for this clone. Other DNA sequences in this sample translate to the same CDR3. The chain employs TRBV7-9 and TRBJ1-2; D unclear. There are 14 residues in the CDR3. The V end lost 5 bases, the J end lost 5 bases, and 15 bases lay between the germline ends. The germline gives CDR1 SEHNR, CDR2 FQNEAQ (reference sequence). CDR3 DNA: TGTGCCAGCAGCCCCCCGGGCCCCGTGTATGGCTACACCTTC. It encodes CASSPPGPVYGYTF.

The chain has TRBV4-3 and TRBJ2-7, with 12 positions matching TRBD2. V lost 0 bases, J lost 4 bases, and 10 bases stayed unmatched. The CDR3 length is 18 residues. In germline, CDR1 is LGHNA, CDR2 YSLEER. CDR3 protein: CASSQDRVLAGGPYEQYF. CDR3 nucleotides: TGCGCCAGCAGCCAAGACCGCGTGCTAGCGGGAGGGCCTTACGAGCAGTACTTC.

The chain employs TRBV7-9 and TRBJ2-7; D is undetermined. V was pared by 5 bases and J by 1 base, with 9 bases between. CDR1 is SEHNR, CDR2 FQNEAQ, per germline (reference sequence). The CDR3 has 13 amino acids. CDR3 residues: CASSQAESYEQYF. In DNA form, the CDR3 reads TGTGCCAGCAGCCAGGCTGAGTCCTACGAGCAGTACTTC.

Concerning this clone: This CDR3 is also generated by other DNA sequences in the sample. The gene calls are TRBV19 and TRBJ2-7; D gene ambiguous. The CDR3 consists of 14 residues. Germline-derived CDR1 and CDR2 are LNHDA and SQIVND (reference sequence). Trimming left V 0 bases short and J 1 base short, with 7 bases between. The DNA for the CDR3 is TGTGCCAGTAGTATAGATCAGGAGTCCTACGAGCAGTACTTC. Translation gives CASSIDQESYEQYF. The variable domain in full, completed from reference TRBV19 and TRBJ2-7, reads DGGITQSPKYLFRKEGQNVTLSCEQNLNHDAMYWYRQDPGQGLRLIYYSQIVNDFQKGDIAEGYSVSREKKESFPLTVTSAQKNPTAFYLCASSIDQESYEQYFGPGTRLTVT.

The chain has TRBV7-9 and TRBJ2-1; tentatively, D is TRBD2 (6 bases). V lost 5 bases and J lost 3, with 14 bases in between. This CDR3 spans 15 amino acids. Germline CDR1 SEHNR, CDR2 FQNEAQ (reference sequence). CDR3 nucleotide sequence: TGTGCCAGCAGCCATCGGGACTGGCACTACAATGAGCAGTTCTTC. This translates into CASSHRDWHYNEQFF.

This clone was seen a single time. V gene TRBV15 combines with J gene TRBJ2-7; D call uncertain. The CDR3 sequence is 14 residues long. Germline lookup yields CDR1 LNHNV and CDR2 YYDKDF (reference sequence). The V and J ends lost 8 bases and 0 bases respectively, with 14 bases between them. This CDR3 is CATSGARVSYEQYF. DNA for the CDR3: TGTGCCACCTCCGGAGCAAGGGTCTCCTACGAGCAGTACTTC.

The CDR3 DNA reads TGTGCCAGCGACCCGGGAACACTACTAGGTCAGCCCCAGCATTTT. Its translation is CASDPGTLLGQPQHF. V gene TRBV28 combines with J gene TRBJ1-5; unclear D gene. The germline CDR1 and CDR2 sequences are MDHEN and SYDVKM. Trimming removed 8 bases from V and 6 bases from J, with 20 bases in between. The CDR3 runs to 15 residues.

This clone has a single count. This chain connects TRBV25-1 to TRBJ2-3; D call uncertain. Trimming stripped 3 bases from V and 3 bases from J, with 7 bases between. CDR1 and CDR2 from the germline V gene are MGHDK and SYGVNS. CDR3 length: 13 amino acids. CDR3 region: CASSEQWTDTQYF. CDR3 bases: TGTGCCAGCAGTGAGCAGTGGACAGATACGCAGTATTTT.

The table lists this clone with a count of one. This chain connects TRBV30 to TRBJ1-4; D gene unclear. Germline V gene data show CDR1 as GTSNPN and CDR2 as SVGIG (reference sequence). The CDR3 has 13 residues. Trimming removed 1 base at V and 16 bases at J, with 19 bases between. CDR3 nucleotide sequence: TGTGCCTGGAGTGGGGTAGAACCGCAAGGGCGGTTTTTT. It encodes CAWSGVEPQGRFF.